The rows below give T cell receptor beta chains drawn from one sample of a study of blood T cell repertoires in COVID-19. TCRdb's table, derived via immunoSEQ multiplex PCR, lists solely in-frame clones and lacks some. The sample includes fewer than 100,000 clones, 70% to 85% of them seen just once. The material sequenced was peripheral blood. These TCRs come from a woman aged 50 to 60 with acute or convalescent COVID-19. Each CDR3 is given with its conserved first and last residue. D genes are given only for firm matches. Only part of the rows carry a size: once, few, many, or a class if the clone is expanded.

d_gene: TRBD1
abundance: NA
v_gene: TRBV11-2
j_gene: TRBJ2-5
CDR3aa: CASTKTGGRETQYF
CDR3nt: TGTGCCAGCACTAAGACAGGGGGAAGGGAGACCCAGTACTTC

d_gene: NA
abundance: NA
v_gene: TRBV2
j_gene: TRBJ1-2
CDR3aa: CASSDQGETYGYTF
CDR3nt: TGTGCCAGCAGTGACCAAGGGGAAACCTATGGCTACACCTTC

d_gene: TRBD1
abundance: NA
v_gene: TRBV7-9
j_gene: TRBJ2-1
CDR3aa: CASSLTGGRLEQFF
CDR3nt: TGTGCCAGCAGCTTAACAGGGGGGCGATTAGAGCAGTTCTTC

d_gene: NA
abundance: few
v_gene: TRBV3-1/TRBV3-2
j_gene: TRBJ1-5
CDR3aa: CASSQGRSGNQPQHF
CDR3nt: TGTGCCAGCAGCCAAGGGCGTTCGGGTAATCAGCCCCAGCATTTT

d_gene: TRBD1
abundance: NA
v_gene: TRBV5-4
j_gene: TRBJ1-5
CDR3aa: CASSRDRENQPQHF
CDR3nt: TGTGCCAGCAGCCGGGACAGGGAAAATCAGCCCCAGCATTTT

d_gene: NA
abundance: NA
v_gene: TRBV7-2
j_gene: TRBJ1-1
CDR3aa: CASSLSTHPMNTEAFF
CDR3nt: TGTGCCAGCAGCTTAAGTACACACCCAATGAACACTGAAGCTTTCTTT

d_gene: NA
abundance: NA
v_gene: TRBV6-2/TRBV6-3
j_gene: TRBJ1-2
CDR3aa: CASSYDQRSNYGYTF
CDR3nt: TGTGCCAGCAGTTACGATCAGAGGTCTAACTATGGCTACACCTTC

d_gene: NA
abundance: NA
v_gene: TRBV4-3
j_gene: TRBJ2-5
CDR3aa: CASSQDPQGGTQYF
CDR3nt: TGCGCCAGCAGCCAAGATCCCCAGGGGGGGACCCAGTACTTC

d_gene: NA
abundance: NA
v_gene: TRBV18
j_gene: TRBJ2-7
CDR3aa: CASSPTSVYYEQYF
CDR3nt: TGTGCCAGCTCACCAACGTCAGTATACTACGAGCAGTACTTC

d_gene: TRBD2
abundance: NA
v_gene: TRBV6-2/TRBV6-3
j_gene: TRBJ2-7
CDR3aa: CASSYASGKLEQYF
CDR3nt: TGTGCCAGCAGTTACGCTAGCGGGAAATTGGAGCAGTACTTC

d_gene: NA
abundance: few
v_gene: TRBV5-1
j_gene: TRBJ1-1
CDR3aa: CASSLGLDSWTFF
CDR3nt: TGCGCCAGCAGCTTGGGATTGGACAGTTGGACTTTCTTT

d_gene: NA
abundance: once
v_gene: TRBV2
j_gene: TRBJ2-7
CDR3aa: CASLGGGPGNEQYF
CDR3nt: TGTGCCAGCCTGGGCGGTGGGCCCGGGAACGAGCAGTACTTC

d_gene: NA
abundance: NA
v_gene: TRBV18
j_gene: TRBJ2-1
CDR3aa: CASSPLENEQFF
CDR3nt: TGTGCCAGCTCACCATTAGAGAATGAGCAGTTCTTC

d_gene: NA
abundance: NA
v_gene: TRBV18
j_gene: TRBJ1-3
CDR3aa: CASSLIPGDYSGNTIYF
CDR3nt: TGTGCCAGCTCCCTAATACCCGGGGATTACTCTGGAAACACCATATATTTT

d_gene: TRBD1
abundance: NA
v_gene: TRBV19
j_gene: TRBJ1-5
CDR3aa: CASSGTGGTRPQHF
CDR3nt: TGTGCCAGTAGCGGGACAGGGGGTACTCGACCCCAGCATTTT